This entry describes one T cell receptor (beta chain). Patients from Seattle were sampled longitudinally, starting during active infection. This record belongs to a study of blood T cell repertoires in COVID-19. Clones were read by immunoSEQ multiplex PCR, and TCRdb kept only the in-frame ones, dropping some. Among roughly 380,000 clones listed, around 89% were seen once. The CDR3 contains 16 residues. V gave up 4 bases and J gave up 0 bases; unmatched junction bases: 8. Germline V CDR1 and CDR2: MNHNS, SASEGT. The receptor comes from a woman aged 35 to 49 with COVID-19, enrolled during active disease. The rearrangement uses TRBV6-1 and TRBJ2-7; the match to TRBD1 covers 8 bases. The sequenced material came from peripheral blood. The CDR3 is CASSALTGVSSYEQYF. The CDR3 DNA reads as TGTGCCAGCAGTGCCCTGACAGGGGTTAGCTCCTACGAGCAGTACTTC.